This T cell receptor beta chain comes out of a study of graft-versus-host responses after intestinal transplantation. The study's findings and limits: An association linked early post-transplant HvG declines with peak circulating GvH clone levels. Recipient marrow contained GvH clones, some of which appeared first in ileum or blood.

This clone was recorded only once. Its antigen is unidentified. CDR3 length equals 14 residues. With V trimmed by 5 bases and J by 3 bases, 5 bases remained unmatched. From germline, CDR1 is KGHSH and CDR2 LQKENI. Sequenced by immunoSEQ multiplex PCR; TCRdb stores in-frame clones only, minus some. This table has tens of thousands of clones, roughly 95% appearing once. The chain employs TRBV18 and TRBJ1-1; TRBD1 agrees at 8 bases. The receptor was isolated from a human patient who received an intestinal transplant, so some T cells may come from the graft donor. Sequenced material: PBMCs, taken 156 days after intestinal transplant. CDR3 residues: CASSSVGQDTEAFF. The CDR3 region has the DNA TGTGCCAGCTCATCCGTGGGACAGGACACTGAAGCTTTCTTT.